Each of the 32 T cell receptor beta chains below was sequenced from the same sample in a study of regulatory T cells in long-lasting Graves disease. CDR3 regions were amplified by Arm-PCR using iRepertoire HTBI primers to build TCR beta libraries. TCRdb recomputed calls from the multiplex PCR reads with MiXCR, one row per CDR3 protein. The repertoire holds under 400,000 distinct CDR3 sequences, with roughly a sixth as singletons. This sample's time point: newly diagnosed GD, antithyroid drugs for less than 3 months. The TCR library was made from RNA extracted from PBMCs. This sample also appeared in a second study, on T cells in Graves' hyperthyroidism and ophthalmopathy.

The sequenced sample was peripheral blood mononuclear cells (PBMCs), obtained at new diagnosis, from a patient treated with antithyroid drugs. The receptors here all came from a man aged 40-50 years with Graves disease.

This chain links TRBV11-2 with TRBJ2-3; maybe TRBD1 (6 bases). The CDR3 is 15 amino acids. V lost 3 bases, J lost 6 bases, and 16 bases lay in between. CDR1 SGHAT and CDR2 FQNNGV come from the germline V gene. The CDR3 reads CASSLTGGTGDTQYF. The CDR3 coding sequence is TGTGCCAGCAGCTTGACAGGTGGGACCGGGGATACGCAGTATTTT.

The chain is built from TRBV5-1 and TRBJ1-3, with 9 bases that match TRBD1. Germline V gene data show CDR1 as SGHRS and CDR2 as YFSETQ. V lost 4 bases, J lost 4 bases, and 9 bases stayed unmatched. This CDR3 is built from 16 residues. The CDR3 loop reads CASSAQGQGLGNTIYF. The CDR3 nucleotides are TGCGCCAGCAGCGCCCAGGGACAGGGATTGGGAAACACCATATATTTT.

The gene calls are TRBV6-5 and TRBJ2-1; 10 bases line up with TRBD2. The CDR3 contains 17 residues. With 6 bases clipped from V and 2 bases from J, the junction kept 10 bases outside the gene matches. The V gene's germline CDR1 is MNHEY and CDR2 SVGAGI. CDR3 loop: CASSYTSSGGAYNEQFF. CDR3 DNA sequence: TGTGCCAGCAGCTACACCTCTAGCGGGGGAGCCTACAATGAGCAGTTCTTC.

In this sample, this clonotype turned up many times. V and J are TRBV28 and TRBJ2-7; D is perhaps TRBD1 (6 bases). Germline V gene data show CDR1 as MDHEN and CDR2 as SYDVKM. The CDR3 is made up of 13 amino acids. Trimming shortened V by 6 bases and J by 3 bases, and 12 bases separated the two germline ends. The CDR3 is CASSPRQVYEQYF. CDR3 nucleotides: TGTGCCAGCAGCCCGAGACAGGTCTACGAGCAGTACTTC.

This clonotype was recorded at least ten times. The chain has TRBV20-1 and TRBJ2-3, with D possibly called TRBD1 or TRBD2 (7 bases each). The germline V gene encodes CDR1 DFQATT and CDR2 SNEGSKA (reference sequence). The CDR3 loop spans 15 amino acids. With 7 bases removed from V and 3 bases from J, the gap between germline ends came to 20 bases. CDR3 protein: CSVNPYRGGTDTQYF. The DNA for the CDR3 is TGCAGTGTTAACCCATACAGGGGAGGGACAGATACGCAGTATTTT.

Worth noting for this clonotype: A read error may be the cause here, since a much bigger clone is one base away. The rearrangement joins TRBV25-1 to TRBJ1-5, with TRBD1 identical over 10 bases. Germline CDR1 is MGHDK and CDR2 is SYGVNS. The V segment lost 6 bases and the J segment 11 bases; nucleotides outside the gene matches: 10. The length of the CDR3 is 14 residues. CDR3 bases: TGTGCCAGCAGGGGGGGACAGGGGATGATAGCCCAGCATTTT. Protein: CASRGGQGMIAQHF.

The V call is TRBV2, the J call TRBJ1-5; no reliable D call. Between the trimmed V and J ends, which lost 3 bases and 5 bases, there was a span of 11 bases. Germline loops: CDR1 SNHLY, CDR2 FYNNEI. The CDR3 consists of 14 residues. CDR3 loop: CASSDEVGHQPQHF. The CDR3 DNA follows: TGTGCCAGCAGTGACGAAGTGGGCCATCAGCCCCAGCATTTT.

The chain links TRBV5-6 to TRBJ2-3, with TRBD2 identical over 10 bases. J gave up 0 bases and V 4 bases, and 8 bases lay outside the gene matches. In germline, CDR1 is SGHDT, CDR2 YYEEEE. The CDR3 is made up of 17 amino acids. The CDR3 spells CASSRYLAGASTDTQYF. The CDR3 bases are TGTGCCAGCAGCCGATACCTAGCGGGGGCAAGCACAGATACGCAGTATTTT.

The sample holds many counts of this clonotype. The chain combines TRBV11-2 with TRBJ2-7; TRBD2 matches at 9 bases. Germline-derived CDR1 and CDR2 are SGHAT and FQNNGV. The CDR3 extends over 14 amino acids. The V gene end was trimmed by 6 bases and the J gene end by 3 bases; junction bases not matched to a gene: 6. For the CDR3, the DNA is TGTGCCAGCAGTTCGGGACTAGCAAACTACGAGCAGTACTTC. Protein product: CASSSGLANYEQYF.

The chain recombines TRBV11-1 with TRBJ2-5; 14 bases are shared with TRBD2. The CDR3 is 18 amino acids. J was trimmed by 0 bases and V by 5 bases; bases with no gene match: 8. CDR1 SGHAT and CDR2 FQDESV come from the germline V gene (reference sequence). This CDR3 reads CASSRGTSGGSYQETQYF. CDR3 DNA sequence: TGTGCCAGCAGCCGCGGGACTAGCGGGGGTTCGTACCAAGAGACCCAGTACTTC.

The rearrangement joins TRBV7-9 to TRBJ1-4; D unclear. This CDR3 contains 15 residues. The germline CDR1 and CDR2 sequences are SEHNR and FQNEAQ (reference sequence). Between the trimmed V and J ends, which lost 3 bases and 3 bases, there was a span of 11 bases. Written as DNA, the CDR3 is TGTGCCAGCAGCTTCGGCGGGCTAGCTAATGAAAAACTGTTTTTT. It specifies CASSFGGLANEKLFF.

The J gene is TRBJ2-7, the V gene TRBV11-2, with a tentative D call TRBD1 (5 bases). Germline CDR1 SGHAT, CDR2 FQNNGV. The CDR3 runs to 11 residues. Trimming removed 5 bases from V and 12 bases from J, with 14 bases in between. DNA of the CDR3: TGTGCCAGCAGCCAAGAAGGGGCCTGGTACTTC. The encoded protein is CASSQEGAWYF.

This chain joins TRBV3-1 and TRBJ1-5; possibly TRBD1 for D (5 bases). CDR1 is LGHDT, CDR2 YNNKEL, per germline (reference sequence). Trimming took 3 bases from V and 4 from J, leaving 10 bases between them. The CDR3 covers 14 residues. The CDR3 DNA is TGTGCCAGCAGCCACGGAGGACAAAATCAGCCCCAGCATTTT. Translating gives CASSHGGQNQPQHF. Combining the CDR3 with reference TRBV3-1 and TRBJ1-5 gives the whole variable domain DTAVSQTPKYLVTQMGNDKSIKCEQNLGHDTMYWYKQDSKKFLKIMFSYNNKELIINETVPNRFSPKSPDKAHLNLHINSLELGDSAVYFCASSHGGQNQPQHFGDGTRLSIL.

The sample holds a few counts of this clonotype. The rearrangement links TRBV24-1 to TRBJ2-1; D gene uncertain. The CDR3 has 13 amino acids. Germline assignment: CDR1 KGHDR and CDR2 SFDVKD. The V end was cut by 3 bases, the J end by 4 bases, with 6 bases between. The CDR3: CATSDPGYNEQFF. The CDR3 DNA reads TGTGCCACCAGTGATCCCGGGTACAATGAGCAGTTCTTC.

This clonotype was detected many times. This CDR3 reads CAWNPPGRGVTEAFF. CDR3 sequence (DNA): TGTGCCTGGAATCCCCCCGGCAGGGGAGTTACTGAAGCTTTCTTT. The gene calls are TRBV30 and TRBJ1-1, with a weak D call TRBD1 (6 bases). From germline, CDR1 is GTSNPN and CDR2 SVGIG (reference sequence). CDR3 length: 15 amino acids. Deletions cut 4 bases from V and 5 bases from J, with 20 bases between.

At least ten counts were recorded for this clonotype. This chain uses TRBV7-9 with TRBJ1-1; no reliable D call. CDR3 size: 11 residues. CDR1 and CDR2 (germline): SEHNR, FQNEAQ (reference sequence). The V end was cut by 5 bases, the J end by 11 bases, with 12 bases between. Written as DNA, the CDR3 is TGTGCCAGCAGCCCCAGTTGGTATGCTTTCTTT. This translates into CASSPSWYAFF.

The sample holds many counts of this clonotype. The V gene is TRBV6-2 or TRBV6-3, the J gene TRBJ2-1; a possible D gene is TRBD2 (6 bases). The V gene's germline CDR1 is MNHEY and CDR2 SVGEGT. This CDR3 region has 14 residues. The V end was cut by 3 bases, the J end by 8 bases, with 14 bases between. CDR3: CASSYRLVPHEQFF. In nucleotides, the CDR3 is TGTGCCAGCAGTTATCGACTAGTCCCCCATGAGCAGTTCTTC.

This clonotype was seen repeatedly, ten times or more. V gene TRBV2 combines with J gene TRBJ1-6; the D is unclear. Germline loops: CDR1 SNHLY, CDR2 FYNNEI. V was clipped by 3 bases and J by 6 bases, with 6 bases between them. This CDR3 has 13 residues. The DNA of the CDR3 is TGTGCCAGCAGTGAGGAGGTTAATTCACCCCTCCACTTT. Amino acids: CASSEEVNSPLHF.

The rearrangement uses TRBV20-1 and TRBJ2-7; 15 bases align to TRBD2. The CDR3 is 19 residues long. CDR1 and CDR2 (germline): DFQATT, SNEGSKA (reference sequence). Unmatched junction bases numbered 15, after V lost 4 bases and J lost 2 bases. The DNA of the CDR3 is TGCAGTGCTATCTACCCGGGACTAGCGGGAGGACTACTAACCTACGAGCAGTACTTC. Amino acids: CSAIYPGLAGGLLTYEQYF.

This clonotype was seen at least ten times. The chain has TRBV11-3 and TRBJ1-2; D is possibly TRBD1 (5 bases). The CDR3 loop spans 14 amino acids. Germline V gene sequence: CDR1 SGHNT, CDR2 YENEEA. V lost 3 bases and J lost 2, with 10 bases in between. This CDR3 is CASSFRGANYGYTF. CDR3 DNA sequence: TGTGCCAGCAGCTTTAGGGGCGCAAACTATGGCTACACCTTC.

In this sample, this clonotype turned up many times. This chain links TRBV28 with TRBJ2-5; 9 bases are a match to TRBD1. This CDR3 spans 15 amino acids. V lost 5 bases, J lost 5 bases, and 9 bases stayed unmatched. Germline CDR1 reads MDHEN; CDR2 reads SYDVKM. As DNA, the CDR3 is TGTGCCAGCAGTCCGTTACAGGGGGCCCAGGAGACCCAGTACTTC. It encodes CASSPLQGAQETQYF.

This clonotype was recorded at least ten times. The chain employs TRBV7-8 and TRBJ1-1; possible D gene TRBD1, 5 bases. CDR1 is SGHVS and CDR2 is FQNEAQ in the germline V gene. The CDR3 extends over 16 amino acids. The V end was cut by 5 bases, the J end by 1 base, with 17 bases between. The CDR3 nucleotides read TGTGCCAGCAGCCCCGGGGCCCTTGGGGCGAACACTGAAGCTTTCTTT. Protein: CASSPGALGANTEAFF.

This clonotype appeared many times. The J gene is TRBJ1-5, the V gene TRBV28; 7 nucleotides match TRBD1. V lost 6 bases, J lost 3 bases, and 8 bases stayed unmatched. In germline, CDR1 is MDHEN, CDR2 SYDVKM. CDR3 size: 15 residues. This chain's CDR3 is CASRAGGNYNQPQHF. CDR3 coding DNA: TGTGCCAGCAGAGCAGGGGGGAATTACAATCAGCCCCAGCATTTT.

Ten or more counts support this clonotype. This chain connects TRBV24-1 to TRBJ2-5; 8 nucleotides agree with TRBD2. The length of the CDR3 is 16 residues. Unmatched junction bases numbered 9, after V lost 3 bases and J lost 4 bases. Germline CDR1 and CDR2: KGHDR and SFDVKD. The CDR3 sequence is CATSDVIGGAPETQYF. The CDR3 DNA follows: TGTGCCACCAGTGATGTCATCGGGGGGGCCCCAGAGACCCAGTACTTC.

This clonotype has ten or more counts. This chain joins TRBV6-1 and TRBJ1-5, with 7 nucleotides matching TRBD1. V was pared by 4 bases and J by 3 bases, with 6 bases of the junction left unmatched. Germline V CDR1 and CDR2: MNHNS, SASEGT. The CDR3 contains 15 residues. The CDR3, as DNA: TGTGCCAGCAGTGCCCGGGACAGCTCCAATCAGCCCCAGCATTTT. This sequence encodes CASSARDSSNQPQHF.

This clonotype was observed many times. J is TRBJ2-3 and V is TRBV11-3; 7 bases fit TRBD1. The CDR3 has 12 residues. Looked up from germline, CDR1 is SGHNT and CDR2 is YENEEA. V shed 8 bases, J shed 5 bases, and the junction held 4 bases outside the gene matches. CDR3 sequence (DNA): TGTGCCAGCCTAGGGGGCGGAGATACGCAGTATTTT. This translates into CASLGGGDTQYF.

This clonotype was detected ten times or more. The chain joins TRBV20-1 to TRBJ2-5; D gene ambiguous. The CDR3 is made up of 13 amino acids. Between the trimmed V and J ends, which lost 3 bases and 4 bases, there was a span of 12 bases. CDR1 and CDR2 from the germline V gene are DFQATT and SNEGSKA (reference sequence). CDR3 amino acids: CSASRRWSETQYF. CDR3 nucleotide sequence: TGCAGTGCTAGTCGGCGGTGGTCAGAGACCCAGTACTTC.

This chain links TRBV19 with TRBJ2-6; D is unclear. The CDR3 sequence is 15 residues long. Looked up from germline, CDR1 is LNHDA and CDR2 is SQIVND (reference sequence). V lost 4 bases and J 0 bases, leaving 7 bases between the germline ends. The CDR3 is CASSTQNSGANVLTF. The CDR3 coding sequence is TGTGCCAGTAGTACACAGAACTCTGGGGCCAACGTCCTGACTTTC.

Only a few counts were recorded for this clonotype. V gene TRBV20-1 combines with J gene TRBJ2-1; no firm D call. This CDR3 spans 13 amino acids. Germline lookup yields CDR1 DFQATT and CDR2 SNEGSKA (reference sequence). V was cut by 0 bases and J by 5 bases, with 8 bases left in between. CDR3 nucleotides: TGCAGTGCTAGAGATTGGCAGAACAATGAGCAGTTCTTC. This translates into CSARDWQNNEQFF.

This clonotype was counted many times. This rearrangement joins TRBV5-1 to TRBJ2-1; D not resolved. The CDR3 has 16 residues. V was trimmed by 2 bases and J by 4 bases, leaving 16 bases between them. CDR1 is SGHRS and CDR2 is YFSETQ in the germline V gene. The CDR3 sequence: CASSFGRVNQYNEQFF. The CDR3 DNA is TGCGCCAGCAGCTTCGGCCGGGTTAACCAATACAATGAGCAGTTCTTC.

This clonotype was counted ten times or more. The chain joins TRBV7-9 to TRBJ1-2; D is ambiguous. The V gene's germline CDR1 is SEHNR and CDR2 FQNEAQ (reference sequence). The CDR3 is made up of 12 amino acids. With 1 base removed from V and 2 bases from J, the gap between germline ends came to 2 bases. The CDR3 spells CASSLENYGYTF. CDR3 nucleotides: TGTGCCAGCAGCTTAGAGAACTATGGCTACACCTTC.

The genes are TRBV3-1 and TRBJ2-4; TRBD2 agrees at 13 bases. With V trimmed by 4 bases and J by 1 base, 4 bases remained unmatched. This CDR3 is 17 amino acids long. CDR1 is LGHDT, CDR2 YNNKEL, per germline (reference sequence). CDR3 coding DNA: TGTGCCAGCAGCCGACTAGCGGGGGGAGTCGCCAAAAACATTCAGTACTTC. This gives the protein CASSRLAGGVAKNIQYF.